Each of the 21 T cell receptor beta chains below was sequenced from the same sample in a study of cytomegalovirus exposure and HLA in healthy donors. Use of 60 Vbeta and 13 Jbeta primers characterized the PCR. Profiling relied on immunoSEQ multiplex PCR, and the TCRdb table lists in-frame clones only, not all of them. The table shows under 110,000 clones, with roughly 82% occurring only once. The sample comprised PBMCs. The receptors originated from a man between 50 and 59 years old in good health and CMV-seronegative.

This chain uses TRBV10-3 with TRBJ2-7; possibly TRBD1 for D (6 bases). The CDR3 runs 14 residues. Germline V gene data show CDR1 as ENHRY and CDR2 as SYGVKD. V was pared by 4 bases and J by 2 bases, with 12 bases between. CDR3 region: CAISAAGATYEQYF. DNA for the CDR3: TGTGCCATCAGTGCGGCAGGGGCGACCTACGAGCAGTACTTC.

J is TRBJ1-2 and V is TRBV11-2; possible D gene TRBD1, 5 bases. The CDR3 length is 13 residues. The V end lost 6 bases, the J end lost 1 base, and 9 bases lay between the germline ends. Germline-derived CDR1 and CDR2 are SGHAT and FQNNGV. The CDR3 coding sequence is TGTGCCAGCAGGGCGGACATTAACTATGGCTACACCTTC. It translates to CASRADINYGYTF.

This rearrangement joins TRBV10-3 to TRBJ1-4; 10 bases match TRBD1. Trimming took 2 bases from V and 7 from J; bases not matched to a gene: 1. The CDR3 length is 14 residues. Per the germline V gene, CDR1 is ENHRY and CDR2 is SYGVKD. CDR3 sequence: CAISEGTGVEKLFF. The CDR3 nucleotides are TGTGCCATCAGTGAGGGGACAGGGGTTGAAAAACTGTTTTTT.

Only one count was recorded for this clone. The chain links TRBV19 to TRBJ2-5; TRBD2 matches at 9 bases. V was pared by 8 bases and J by 1 base, with 8 bases of the junction left unmatched. The CDR3 consists of 15 residues. In germline, CDR1 is LNHDA, CDR2 SQIVND (reference sequence). Here the CDR3 DNA reads TGTGCCAGTGGAACTGGCGGGGGGGCCCAAGAGACCCAGTACTTC. The encoded protein is CASGTGGGAQETQYF.

Concerning this clone itself: The same CDR3 is also encoded by other DNA sequences in this sample. The V and J genes are TRBV6-1 and TRBJ2-1; TRBD1 agrees at 8 bases. Germline-derived CDR1 and CDR2 are MNHNS and SASEGT. This CDR3 has 15 residues. J lost 2 bases, V lost 3 bases, and 3 bases had no gene match. The CDR3 spells CASSEEGQAYNEQFF. The CDR3 DNA reads TGTGCCAGCAGTGAGGAGGGACAGGCCTACAATGAGCAGTTCTTC.

The genes are TRBV7-3 and TRBJ2-3; D unclear. V lost 6 bases, J lost 5 bases, and 15 bases lay in between. Germline V CDR1 and CDR2: SGHTA, FQGTGA. CDR3 size: 14 residues. The CDR3 reads CASSPLEAGDTQYF. The CDR3 DNA sequence: TGTGCCAGCAGTCCTCTAGAGGCCGGAGATACGCAGTATTTT.

V and J are TRBV5-1 and TRBJ1-6; 10 bases are a match to TRBD1. The CDR3 covers 17 residues. Losses at the gene ends were 4 bases for V and 6 bases for J; bases not matched to a gene: 10. In germline, CDR1 is SGHRS, CDR2 YFSETQ. The chain's CDR3 is CASSGTPGTGVNSPLHF. As DNA, the CDR3 is TGCGCCAGCAGCGGAACACCCGGGACAGGGGTTAATTCACCCCTCCACTTT.

The rearrangement links TRBV7-8 to TRBJ1-5, with 8 bases lining up with TRBD1. The CDR3 sequence is 14 residues long. Trimming at V came to 4 bases and at J to 5 bases, leaving 4 bases not matched to a gene. Germline V lookup: CDR1 SGHVS, CDR2 FQNEAQ. The CDR3 region has the DNA TGTGCCAGCAGCTCGGACAGGGCTGATCAGCCCCAGCATTTT. This sequence encodes CASSSDRADQPQHF. Full variable domain (remainder filled in from reference TRBV7-8 and TRBJ1-5): GAGVSQSPRYKVAKRGQDVALRCDPISGHVSLFWYQQALGQGPEFLTYFQNEAQLDKSGLPSDRFFAERPEGSVSTLKIQRTQQEDSAVYLCASSSDRADQPQHFGDGTRLSIL.

The CDR3 bases are TGTGCCAGCAGTGCGGAGGGGTCTGGCTCCTACGAGCAGTACGTC. Encoded protein: CASSAEGSGSYEQYV. J is TRBJ2-7 and V is TRBV6-1; a possible D gene is TRBD2 (6 bases). The CDR3 has 15 amino acids. CDR1 is MNHNS, CDR2 SASEGT, per germline. V was cut by 4 bases and J by 0 bases, with 13 bases left in between.

This chain connects TRBV19 to TRBJ1-1, with a tentative D call TRBD1 (5 bases). The CDR3 has 12 residues. CDR1 is LNHDA, CDR2 SQIVND, per germline (reference sequence). V was shortened by 7 bases and J by 3 bases, with 9 bases between the two germline ends. The chain's CDR3 is CASTTGYTEAFF. The CDR3 nucleotides read TGTGCCAGTACTACAGGTTACACTGAAGCTTTCTTT.

CDR3 region: CASSPQASQETQYF. CDR3 coding DNA: TGTGCCAGTAGTCCCCAGGCATCGCAAGAGACCCAGTACTTC. The chain carries TRBV19 and TRBJ2-5; D remains unclear. The V end was cut by 5 bases, the J end by 2 bases, with 12 bases between. Germline assignment: CDR1 LNHDA and CDR2 SQIVND (reference sequence). The CDR3 loop spans 14 amino acids.

The chain carries TRBV11-3 and TRBJ2-7; possibly TRBD2 for D (7 bases). The V gene lost 1 base and the J gene lost 9 bases, with 13 bases spanning the gap. This CDR3 has 13 amino acids. The V gene's germline CDR1 is SGHNT and CDR2 YENEEA. In nucleotides, the CDR3 is TGTGCCAGCAGCTTAGTCCCGGGGGGCGTGCAGTACTTC. Protein: CASSLVPGGVQYF.

The chain uses TRBV6-1 and TRBJ2-1; 7 bases match TRBD1. CDR3 length equals 14 residues. CDR1 MNHNS and CDR2 SASEGT come from the germline V gene. V was clipped by 8 bases and J by 5 bases; unmatched bases: 9. The CDR3 DNA follows: TGTGCCAGCCGCCTGACAGGGTCCAACAATGAGCAGTTCTTC. It codes for CASRLTGSNNEQFF.

This clone has only a few counts. The junction departs from the called germline gene at one end, perhaps through a read error. This rearrangement joins TRBV7-7 to TRBJ2-3; D possibly corresponds to TRBD1 (6 bases). The V gene's germline CDR1 is SSHAT and CDR2 FNYEAQ (reference sequence). The CDR3 runs 14 residues. The CDR3: CASSLGHNTDTQYF. Written as DNA, the CDR3 is TGTGCTAGCAGCTTGGGACATAACACAGATACGCAGTATTTT.

This clone was counted a single time. The chain uses TRBV6-1 and TRBJ1-1, with D unclear. The CDR3 contains 13 residues. CDR1 is MNHNS, CDR2 SASEGT, per germline. Trimming took 8 bases from V and 0 from J, leaving 10 bases between them. The CDR3 bases are TGTGCCAGCGGGAGTAGTCTGAACACTGAAGCTTTCTTT. It translates to CASGSSLNTEAFF.

V gene TRBV30 combines with J gene TRBJ2-2; a weak D match, TRBD2 (6 bases). Germline values: CDR1 GTSNPN, CDR2 SVGIG (reference sequence). V dropped 7 bases and J dropped 1 base, with 10 bases sitting between them. The CDR3 spans 13 residues. In DNA, the CDR3 is TGTGCCTACGACGGGGGGAACACCGGGGAGCTGTTTTTT. Protein sequence: CAYDGGNTGELFF.

This chain joins TRBV5-4 and TRBJ1-3, with D perhaps matching TRBD1 (6 bases). CDR1 is SGHNT and CDR2 is YYREEE in the germline V gene (reference sequence). The germline V and J ends were trimmed by 4 bases and 0 bases, with 20 bases remaining between them. The CDR3 runs to 18 residues. The CDR3 region is CASSAQGLRISSGNTIYF. Written as DNA, the CDR3 is TGTGCCAGCAGCGCTCAGGGGTTGCGCATAAGCTCTGGAAACACCATATATTTT.

This sequence joins TRBV7-8 and TRBJ2-7; weak D call: TRBD2 (6 bases). Germline V gene lookup returns CDR1 SGHVS and CDR2 FQNEAQ. The germline V and J ends were trimmed by 0 bases and 6 bases, with 12 bases remaining between them. CDR3 length equals 14 residues. This chain's CDR3 is CASSLAGEVGEQYV. The DNA of the CDR3 is TGTGCCAGCAGCTTAGCCGGGGAGGTAGGCGAGCAGTACGTC.

This chain links TRBV4-2 with TRBJ2-7, with D possibly TRBD1 on 6 matching bases. With 0 bases removed from V and 6 bases from J, the gap between germline ends came to 15 bases. This CDR3 spans 15 amino acids. Germline loops: CDR1 LGHNA, CDR2 YNFKEQ. The CDR3, as DNA: TGTGCCAGCAGCCAAGATCCAGGGGTTCTGGGCGAGCAGTACTTC. It encodes CASSQDPGVLGEQYF.

A remark on this clone: At the DNA level, this CDR3 is encoded by other sequences in the same sample as well. The gene calls are TRBV9 and TRBJ2-5; possible D gene TRBD1, 6 bases. CDR3 length: 15 residues. Germline V CDR1 and CDR2: SGDLS, YYNGEE. V lost 1 base and J lost 2, with 12 bases in between. The CDR3 DNA reads as TGTGCCAGCAGCGTACTCCCCGGACAGCAAGAGACCCAGTACTTC. This gives the protein CASSVLPGQQETQYF.

This sequence joins TRBV2 and TRBJ1-5; no firm D call. The CDR3 length is 14 residues. Trimming took 2 bases from V and 7 from J, leaving 12 bases between them. Germline lookup yields CDR1 SNHLY and CDR2 FYNNEI. The CDR3 sequence: CASSEREERQPQHF. The CDR3 bases are TGTGCCAGCAGTGAAAGGGAAGAGCGGCAGCCCCAGCATTTT.